The 8 T cell receptor beta chains reported below all come from one sample, sequenced in a study of blood T cell repertoires in COVID-19 (TCRdb year 2020). Receptor libraries were prepared by the immunoSEQ multiplex PCR assay. This immuneACCESS table, as held by TCRdb, lists in-frame sequences with V and J called but not all clones. Of the missing ones, under half trace to an unresolved V gene in checked studies; the others have no known cause. The sample data list more than 70,000 clones, and approximately 90% of these were observed just once. The top ten clones comprise over 8.5% of the sample. Sequencing used peripheral blood. The origin of the receptors is a human donor in a cohort sampled during active COVID-19.

V and J are TRBV2 and TRBJ2-5, with a weak D call TRBD2 (7 bases). Trimming left V 7 bases short and J 5 bases short, with 20 bases between. This CDR3 is 15 amino acids long. Per germline, CDR1 SNHLY and CDR2 FYNNEI. CDR3 DNA sequence: TGTGCCAGCACACTAGAGGGGGGGATCGCTGAGACCCAGTACTTC. Translated: CASTLEGGIAETQYF.

The V gene is TRBV6-5, the J gene TRBJ2-5, with TRBD1 as a possible D gene (5 bases). The germline V gene encodes CDR1 MNHEY and CDR2 SVGAGI. The CDR3 has 13 amino acids. Trimming removed 6 bases at V and 7 bases at J, with 15 bases between. The chain's CDR3 is CASSQDIDGTQYF. CDR3 sequence (DNA): TGTGCCAGCAGCCAGGACATCGATGGGACCCAGTACTTC.

This clone was observed a handful of times. The CDR3 bases are TGTGCCAGCAGCTTTCGGCCGACTAGCGTTGCGGATACGCAGTATTTT. Translation gives CASSFRPTSVADTQYF. This rearrangement joins TRBV7-9 to TRBJ2-3; 8 nucleotides line up with TRBD2. With V trimmed by 3 bases and J by 6 bases, 11 bases remained unmatched. This CDR3 has 16 residues. Germline V gene lookup returns CDR1 SEHNR and CDR2 FQNEAQ (reference sequence).

The chain is built from TRBV27 and TRBJ1-2, with TRBD1 identical over 10 bases. CDR1 is MNHEY and CDR2 is SMNVEV in the germline V gene (reference sequence). CDR3 size: 14 residues. Losses at the gene ends were 5 bases for V and 6 bases for J; bases not matched to a gene: 6. The CDR3 sequence: CASSRDRGEDGYTF. The CDR3 DNA sequence: TGTGCCAGCAGTCGGGACAGGGGAGAGGATGGCTACACCTTC.

The rearrangement joins TRBV7-8 to TRBJ1-5; D is ambiguous. Trimming took off 5 bases at V and 2 bases at J, with 19 bases between the two ends. The CDR3 covers 17 residues. The V gene's germline CDR1 is SGHVS and CDR2 FQNEAQ. In DNA form, the CDR3 reads TGTGCCAGCAGCGCCAGCGCCAGCGGAAGGGGCAATCAGCCCCAGCATTTT. This gives the protein CASSASASGRGNQPQHF.

V and J are TRBV27 and TRBJ2-2, with no clear D. This CDR3 has 15 amino acids. V was trimmed by 2 bases and J by 6 bases, leaving 13 bases between them. Germline-derived CDR1 and CDR2 are MNHEY and SMNVEV (reference sequence). CDR3 loop: CASSLTSGNPGELFF. The CDR3 bases are TGTGCCAGCAGTTTAACGTCGGGTAATCCCGGGGAGCTGTTTTTT.

The rearrangement links TRBV5-1 to TRBJ1-1; 7 bases are shared with TRBD1. V dropped 4 bases and J dropped 1; count of bases not matched to a gene: 7. Germline CDR1 is SGHRS and CDR2 is YFSETQ. This CDR3 comprises 15 residues. CDR3 sequence (DNA): TGCGCCAGCAGCAAAAGGACAGGAACGAACACTGAAGCTTTCTTT. It yields the protein CASSKRTGTNTEAFF.

The V gene is TRBV7-9, the J gene TRBJ2-7; 9 positions match TRBD1. Looked up from germline, CDR1 is SEHNR and CDR2 is FQNEAQ (reference sequence). J was trimmed by 0 bases and V by 5 bases; bases with no gene match: 11. CDR3 length equals 17 residues. The DNA for the CDR3 is TGTGCCAGCAGCGGCCAAGACCGGGACAGGGCCTCCTACGAGCAGTACTTC. Its translation: CASSGQDRDRASYEQYF.